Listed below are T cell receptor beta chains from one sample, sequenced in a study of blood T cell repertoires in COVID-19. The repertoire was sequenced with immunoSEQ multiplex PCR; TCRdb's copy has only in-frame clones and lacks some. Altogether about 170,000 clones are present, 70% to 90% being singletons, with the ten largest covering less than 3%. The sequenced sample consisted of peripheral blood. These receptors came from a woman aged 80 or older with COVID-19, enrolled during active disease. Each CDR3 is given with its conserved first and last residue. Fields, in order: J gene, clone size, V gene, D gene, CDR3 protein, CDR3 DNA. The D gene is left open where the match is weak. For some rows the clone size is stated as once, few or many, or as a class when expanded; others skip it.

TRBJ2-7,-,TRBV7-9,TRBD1,CASSLQPGQGAYEQYF,TGTGCCAGCAGCCTACAGCCGGGACAGGGGGCCTACGAGCAGTACTTC
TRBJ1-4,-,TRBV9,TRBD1,CASSITGGPNEKLFF,TGTGCCAGCAGCATAACAGGGGGACCTAATGAAAAACTGTTTTTT
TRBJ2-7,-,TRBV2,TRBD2,CASRGVSREPYEQYF,TGTGCCAGCAGGGGGGTGTCGCGGGAGCCCTACGAGCAGTACTTC
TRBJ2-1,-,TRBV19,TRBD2,CATFSGRGSNEQFF,TGTGCTACATTTAGCGGGAGGGGTTCAAATGAGCAGTTCTTC
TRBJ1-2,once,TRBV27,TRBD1,CASSFSGQPNYGYTF,TGTGCCAGCAGTTTTTCGGGACAGCCTAACTATGGCTACACCTTC
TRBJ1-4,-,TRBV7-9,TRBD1,CASSSTGTGGAGNEKLFF,TGTGCCAGCAGCTCGACCGGGACAGGGGGCGCGGGTAATGAAAAACTGTTTTTT
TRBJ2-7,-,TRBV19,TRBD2,CASSPSSGISYEQYF,TGTGCCAGTAGTCCATCTAGCGGGATCTCCTACGAGCAGTACTTC
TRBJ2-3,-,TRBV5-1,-,CASSKEEPPTDTQYF,TGCGCCAGCAGCAAGGAGGAGCCCCCCACGGATACGCAGTATTTT
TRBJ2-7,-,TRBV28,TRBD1,CASRDRGPLSYEQYF,TGTGCCAGCCGGGACAGGGGGCCCCTATCCTACGAGCAGTACTTC
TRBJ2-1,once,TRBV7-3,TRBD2,CASSFSSGSSYNEQFF,TGTGCCAGCAGCTTCTCTAGCGGGAGCTCCTACAATGAGCAGTTCTTC
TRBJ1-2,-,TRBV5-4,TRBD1,CASSLDRGLDGYTF,TGTGCCAGCAGCTTGGACAGGGGGCTGGATGGCTACACCTTC
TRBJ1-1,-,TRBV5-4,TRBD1,CASSRDRVDTEAFF,TGTGCCAGCAGCCGGGACAGGGTTGACACTGAAGCTTTCTTT
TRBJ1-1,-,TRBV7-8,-,CASSTNTGSVNAEAFF,TGTGCCAGCAGTACTAACACAGGGTCGGTGAACGCTGAAGCTTTCTTT
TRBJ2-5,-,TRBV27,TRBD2,CASSTGLAGLETQYF,TGTGCCAGCAGTACGGGACTAGCGGGACTAGAGACCCAGTACTTC
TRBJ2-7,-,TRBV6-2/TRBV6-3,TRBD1,CASSEPGQNYEQYF,TGTGCCAGCAGTGAGCCGGGACAGAACTACGAGCAGTACTTC
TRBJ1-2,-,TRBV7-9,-,CASSLVAGAAGYTF,TGTGCCAGCAGCTTAGTAGCAGGGGCAGCTGGCTACACCTTC
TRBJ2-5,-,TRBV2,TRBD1,CASRLDRAEVETQYF,TGTGCCAGCAGGTTAGACAGGGCTGAGGTGGAGACCCAGTACTTC
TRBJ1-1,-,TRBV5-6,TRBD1,CASRRRDRGNTEAFF,TGTGCCAGCAGACGGAGGGACAGGGGAAACACTGAAGCTTTCTTT
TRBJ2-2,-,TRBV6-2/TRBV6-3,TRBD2,CASSSLSGRGNTGELFF,TGTGCCAGCAGTTCCCTTAGCGGGAGAGGTAACACCGGGGAGCTGTTTTTT
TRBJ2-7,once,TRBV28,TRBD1,CASRTTGTGGIHF,TGTGCCAGCAGGACCACCGGGACAGGGGGCATACACTTC
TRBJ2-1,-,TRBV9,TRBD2,CASSSGSSYNEQFF,TGTGCCAGCAGCAGCGGGAGCTCCTACAATGAGCAGTTCTTC
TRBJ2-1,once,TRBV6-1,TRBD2,CASREGLAHNEQFF,TGTGCCAGCAGGGAAGGACTAGCCCACAATGAGCAGTTCTTC
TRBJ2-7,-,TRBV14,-,CASSQSLLLRTDFFSRYEQYF,TGTGCCAGCAGCCAGTCCCTTTTGTTGCGGACAGACTTTTTTTCCCGCTACGAGCAGTACTTC
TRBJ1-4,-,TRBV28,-,CASSSSGAGEKLFF,TGTGCCAGCAGCAGCTCAGGGGCGGGTGAAAAACTGTTTTTT
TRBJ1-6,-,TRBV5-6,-,CASSLVGAQGASPLHF,TGCGCCAGCAGCTTGGTGGGTGCACAGGGCGCTTCACCCCTCCACTTT
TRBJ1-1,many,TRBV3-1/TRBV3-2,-,CASSRVGTEAFF,TGTGCCAGCAGCCGGGTCGGGACAGAAGCTTTCTTT
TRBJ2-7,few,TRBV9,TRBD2,CASSAHKGGGRYPYEQYF,TGTGCCAGCAGCGCCCATAAAGGTGGCGGGAGATACCCCTACGAGCAGTACTTC
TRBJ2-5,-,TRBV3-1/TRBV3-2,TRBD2,CASSQDGLRAGGKTQYF,TGTGCCAGCAGCCAAGATGGGCTCCGAGCGGGAGGAAAGACCCAGTACTTC
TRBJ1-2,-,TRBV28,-,CASNTGINYGYTF,TGTGCCAGTAATACAGGGATTAACTATGGCTACACCTTC
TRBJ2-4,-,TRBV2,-,CASSEGASIQYF,TGTGCCAGCAGTGAAGGGGCAAGCATTCAGTACTTC
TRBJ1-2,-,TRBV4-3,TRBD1,CASSQDSGTANNYGYTF,TGCGCCAGCAGCCAAGATTCGGGGACAGCAAATAACTATGGCTACACCTTC
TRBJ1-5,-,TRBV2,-,CASNDRRNQPQHF,TGTGCCAGCAACGACAGACGAAATCAGCCCCAGCATTTT
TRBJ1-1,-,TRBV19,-,CASIFIRGASGNTEAFF,TGTGCCAGTATCTTTATACGGGGGGCAAGCGGAAACACTGAAGCTTTCTTT
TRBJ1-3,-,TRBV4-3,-,CASSQEFPLRTSSGNTIYF,TGCGCCAGCAGCCAAGAATTCCCCCTTCGCACGAGCTCTGGAAACACCATATATTTT
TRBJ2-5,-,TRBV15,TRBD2,CATSRGPAGGQETQYF,TGTGCCACCAGCAGAGGGCCAGCGGGAGGGCAAGAGACCCAGTACTTC
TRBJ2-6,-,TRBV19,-,CASRSNGGAGANVLTF,TGTGCCAGTAGAAGTAACGGGGGAGCTGGGGCCAACGTCCTGACTTTC
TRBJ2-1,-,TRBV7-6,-,CASSQNREHEQFF,TGTGCCAGCAGCCAAAACAGGGAACATGAGCAGTTCTTC
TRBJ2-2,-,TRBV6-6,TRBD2,CASGGGLENTGELFF,TGTGCCAGCGGAGGAGGACTAGAGAACACCGGGGAGCTGTTTTTT
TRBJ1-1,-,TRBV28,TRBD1,CASTQGGMNTEAFF,TGTGCCAGCACCCAGGGGGGAATGAACACTGAAGCTTTCTTT
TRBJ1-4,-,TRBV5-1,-,CASSLSGVNEKLFF,TGCGCCAGCAGCTTGTCAGGGGTTAATGAAAAACTGTTTTTT
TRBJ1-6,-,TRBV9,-,CASSVLPLSSYNSPLHF,TGTGCCAGCAGCGTTCTCCCCTTGAGCTCCTATAATTCACCCCTCCACTTT
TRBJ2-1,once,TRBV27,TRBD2,CASSSSGRDNEQFF,TGTGCCAGCAGCTCTAGCGGGAGGGACAATGAGCAGTTCTTC
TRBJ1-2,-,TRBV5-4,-,CASSLGRQGGGYTF,TGTGCCAGCAGCTTGGGGCGGCAGGGTGGGGGCTACACCTTC
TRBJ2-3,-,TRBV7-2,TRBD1,CASSLVQGADTQYF,TGTGCCAGCAGCTTAGTTCAGGGGGCAGATACGCAGTATTTT
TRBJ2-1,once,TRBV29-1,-,CSVGTTSLPYNEQFF,TGCAGCGTTGGAACCACTTCACTCCCCTACAATGAGCAGTTCTTC
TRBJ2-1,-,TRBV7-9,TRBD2,CASSPVRGVGYNEQFF,TGTGCCAGCAGCCCTGTCCGGGGGGTCGGATACAATGAGCAGTTCTTC
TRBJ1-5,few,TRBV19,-,CASGPGLQPQHF,TGTGCCAGTGGGCCAGGGCTTCAGCCCCAGCATTTT
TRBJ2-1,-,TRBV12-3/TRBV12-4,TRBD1,CASSDRESEQFF,TGTGCCAGCAGTGACAGGGAGAGTGAGCAGTTCTTC
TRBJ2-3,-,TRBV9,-,CASSAGLYTDTQYF,TGTGCCAGCAGCGCCGGACTGTACACAGATACGCAGTATTTT
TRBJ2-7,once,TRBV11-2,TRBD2,CASSPRTSGYEQYF,TGTGCCAGCAGCCCAAGGACTAGCGGCTACGAGCAGTACTTC
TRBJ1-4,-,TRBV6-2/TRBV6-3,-,CASSYPSGETNEKLFF,TGTGCCAGCAGTTACCCGTCGGGGGAAACTAATGAAAAACTGTTTTTT
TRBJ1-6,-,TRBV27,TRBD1,CASRTSGTENSPLHF,TGTGCCAGCAGGACCTCCGGGACAGAGAATTCACCCCTCCACTTT
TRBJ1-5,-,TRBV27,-,CASSFGTPNQPQHF,TGTGCCAGCAGTTTCGGGACACCCAATCAGCCCCAGCATTTT
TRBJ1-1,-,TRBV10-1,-,CASSGGTGGTEAFF,TGCGCCAGCAGTGGAGGAACGGGGGGCACTGAAGCTTTCTTT
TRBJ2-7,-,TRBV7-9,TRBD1,CASSRTGRVREQYF,TGTGCCAGCAGCAGGACAGGGCGGGTTCGGGAGCAGTACTTC